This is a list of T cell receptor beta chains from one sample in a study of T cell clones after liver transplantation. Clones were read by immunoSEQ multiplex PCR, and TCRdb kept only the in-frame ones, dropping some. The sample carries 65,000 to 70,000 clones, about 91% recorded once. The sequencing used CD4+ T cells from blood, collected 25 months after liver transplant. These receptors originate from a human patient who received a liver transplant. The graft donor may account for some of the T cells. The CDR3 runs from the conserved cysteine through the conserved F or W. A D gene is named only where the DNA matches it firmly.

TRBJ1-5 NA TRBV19 CASRPMGNSNQPQHF TGTGCCAGTAGGCCTATGGGGAATAGCAATCAGCCCCAGCATTTT
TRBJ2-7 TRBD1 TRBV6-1 CASSEDGQGGKYF TGTGCCAGCAGTGAGGACGGACAGGGCGGGAAGTACTTC
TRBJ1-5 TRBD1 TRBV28 CASSFRQGISKPQHF TGTGCCAGCAGTTTTCGACAGGGGATAAGTAAGCCCCAGCATTTT
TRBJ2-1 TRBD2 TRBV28 CASTSGYYNEQFF TGTGCCAGCACTAGCGGGTACTACAATGAGCAGTTCTTC
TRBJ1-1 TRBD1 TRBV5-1 CASSPAGQGNTEAFF TGCGCCAGCAGCCCGGCGGGACAGGGAAACACTGAAGCTTTCTTT
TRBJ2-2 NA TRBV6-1 CASNPLRNTGELFF TGTGCCAGCAATCCCCTCAGAAACACCGGGGAGCTGTTTTTT
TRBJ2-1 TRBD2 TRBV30 CAWDSGRSGNNEQFF TGTGCCTGGGATAGCGGGAGGTCGGGAAACAATGAGCAGTTCTTC
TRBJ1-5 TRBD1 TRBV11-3 CASSRTGDQPQHF TGTGCCAGCAGTAGGACAGGGGACCAGCCCCAGCATTTT
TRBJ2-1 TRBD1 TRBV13 CASSAGQGLSNEQFF TGTGCCAGCAGCGCCGGACAGGGGTTGAGCAATGAGCAGTTCTTC
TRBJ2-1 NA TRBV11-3 CASSSNPTSEQFF TGTGCCAGCAGCTCTAATCCGACAAGTGAGCAGTTCTTC
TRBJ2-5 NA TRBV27 CASRSRTGRQTQYF TGTGCCAGCAGATCCCGAACAGGGCGGCAGACCCAGTACTTC